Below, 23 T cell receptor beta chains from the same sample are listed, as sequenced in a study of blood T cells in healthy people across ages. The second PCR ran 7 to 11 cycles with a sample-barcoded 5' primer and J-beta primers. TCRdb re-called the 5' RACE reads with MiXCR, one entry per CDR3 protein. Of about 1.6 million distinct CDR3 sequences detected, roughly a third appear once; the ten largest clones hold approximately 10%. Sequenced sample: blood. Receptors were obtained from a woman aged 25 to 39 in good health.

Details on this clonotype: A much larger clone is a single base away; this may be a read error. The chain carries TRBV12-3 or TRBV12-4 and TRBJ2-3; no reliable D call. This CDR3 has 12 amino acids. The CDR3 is CASLGMADTRYF. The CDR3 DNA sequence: TGTGCCAGCCTTGGGATGGCAGATACGCGGTATTTT.

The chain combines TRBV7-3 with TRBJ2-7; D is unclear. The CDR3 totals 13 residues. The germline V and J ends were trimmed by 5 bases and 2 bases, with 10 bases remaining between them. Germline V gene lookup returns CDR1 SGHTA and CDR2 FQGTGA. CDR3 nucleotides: TGTGCCAGCAGCATTAACGGACCCTACGAGCAGTACTTC. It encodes CASSINGPYEQYF.

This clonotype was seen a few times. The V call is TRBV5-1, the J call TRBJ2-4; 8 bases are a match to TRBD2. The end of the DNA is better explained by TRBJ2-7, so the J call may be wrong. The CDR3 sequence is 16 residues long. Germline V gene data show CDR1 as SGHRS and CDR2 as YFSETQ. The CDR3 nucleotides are TGCGCCAGCAGCTTCAGAAGCGGGAGCAATACCGGCGAGCAGTACTTC. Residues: CASSFRSGSNTGEQYF.

The chain's CDR3 is CASKNSATLGGGETQYF. The CDR3 DNA is TGTGCCAGCAAAAATAGCGCCACGTTAGGAGGAGGAGAGACCCAGTACTTC. J is TRBJ2-5 and V is TRBV7-7; D might be TRBD2 (5 bases). The ends were cut back, 7 bases at V and 4 bases at J, with 25 bases in the middle. This CDR3 spans 17 amino acids. CDR1 SSHAT and CDR2 FNYEAQ come from the germline V gene (reference sequence).

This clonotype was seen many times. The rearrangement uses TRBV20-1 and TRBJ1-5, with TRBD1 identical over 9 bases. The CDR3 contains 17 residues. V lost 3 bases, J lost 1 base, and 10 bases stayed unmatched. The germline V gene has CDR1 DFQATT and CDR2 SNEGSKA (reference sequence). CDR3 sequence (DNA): TGCAGTGCTAGGGACAGGGGATTGATCATGAGCAATCAGCCCCAGCATTTT. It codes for CSARDRGLIMSNQPQHF.

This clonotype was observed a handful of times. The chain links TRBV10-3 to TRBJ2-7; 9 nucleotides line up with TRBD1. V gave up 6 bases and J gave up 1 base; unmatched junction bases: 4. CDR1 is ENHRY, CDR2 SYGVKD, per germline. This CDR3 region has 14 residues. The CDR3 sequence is CAISDRGESYEQYF. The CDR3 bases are TGTGCCATCAGCGACAGGGGGGAATCCTACGAGCAGTACTTC.

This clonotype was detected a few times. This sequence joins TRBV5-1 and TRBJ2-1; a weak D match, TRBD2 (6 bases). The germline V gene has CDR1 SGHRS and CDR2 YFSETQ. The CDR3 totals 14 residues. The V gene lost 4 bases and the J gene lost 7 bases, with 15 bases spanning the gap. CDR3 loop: CASSPSTSRNEQFF. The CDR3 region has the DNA TGCGCCAGCAGCCCCTCGACTAGTAGAAATGAGCAGTTCTTC. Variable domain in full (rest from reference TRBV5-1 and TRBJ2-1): KAGVTQTPRYLIKTRGQQVTLSCSPISGHRSVSWYQQTPGQGLQFLFEYFSETQRNKGNFPGRFSGRQFSNSRSEMNVSTLELGDSALYLCASSPSTSRNEQFFGPGTRLTVL.

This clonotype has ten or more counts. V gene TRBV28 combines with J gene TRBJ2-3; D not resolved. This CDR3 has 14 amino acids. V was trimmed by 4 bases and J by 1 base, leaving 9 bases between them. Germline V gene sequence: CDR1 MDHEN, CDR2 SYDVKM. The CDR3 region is CASSSTDRTDTQYF. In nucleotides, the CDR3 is TGTGCCAGCAGTTCGACTGACCGCACAGATACGCAGTATTTT.

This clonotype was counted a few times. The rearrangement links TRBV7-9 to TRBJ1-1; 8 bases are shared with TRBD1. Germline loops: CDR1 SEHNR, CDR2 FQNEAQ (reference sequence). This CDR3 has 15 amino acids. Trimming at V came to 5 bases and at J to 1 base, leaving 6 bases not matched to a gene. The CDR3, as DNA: TGTGCCAGCAGCGCACAGGGGGGGAAGAACACTGAAGCTTTCTTT. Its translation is CASSAQGGKNTEAFF.

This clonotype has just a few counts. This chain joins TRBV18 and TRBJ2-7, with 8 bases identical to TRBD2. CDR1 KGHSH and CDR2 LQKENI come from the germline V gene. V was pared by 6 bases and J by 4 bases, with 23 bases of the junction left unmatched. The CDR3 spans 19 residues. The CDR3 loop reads CASSPAGSGGGIGGYEQYF. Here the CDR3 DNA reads TGTGCCAGCTCCCCCGCGGGGAGCGGGGGAGGAATAGGAGGATACGAGCAGTACTTC. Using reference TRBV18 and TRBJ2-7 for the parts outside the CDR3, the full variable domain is NAGVMQNPRHLVRRRGQEARLRCSPMKGHSHVYWYRQLPEEGLKFMVYLQKENIIDESGMPKERFSAEFPKEGPSILRIQQVVRGDSAAYFCASSPAGSGGGIGGYEQYFGPGTRLTVT.

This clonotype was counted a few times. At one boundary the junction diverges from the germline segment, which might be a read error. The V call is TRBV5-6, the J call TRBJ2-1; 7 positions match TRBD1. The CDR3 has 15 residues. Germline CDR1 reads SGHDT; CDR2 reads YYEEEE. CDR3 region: CASSLEGQPYYEQFF. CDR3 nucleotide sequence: TGTGCCAGCAGCTTGGAGGGACAGCCCTACTATGAGCAGTTCTTC.

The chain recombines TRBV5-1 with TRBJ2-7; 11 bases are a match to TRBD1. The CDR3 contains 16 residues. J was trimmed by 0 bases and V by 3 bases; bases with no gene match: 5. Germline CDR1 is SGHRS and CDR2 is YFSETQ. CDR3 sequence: CASSSGQGASSYEQYF. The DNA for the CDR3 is TGCGCCAGCAGCTCCGGACAGGGGGCAAGCTCCTACGAGCAGTACTTC.

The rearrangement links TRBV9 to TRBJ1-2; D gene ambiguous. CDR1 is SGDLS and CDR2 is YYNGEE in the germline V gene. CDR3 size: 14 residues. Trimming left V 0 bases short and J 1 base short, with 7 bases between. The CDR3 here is CASSVVSDNYGYTF. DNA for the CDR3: TGTGCCAGCAGCGTAGTGTCCGATAACTATGGCTACACCTTC.

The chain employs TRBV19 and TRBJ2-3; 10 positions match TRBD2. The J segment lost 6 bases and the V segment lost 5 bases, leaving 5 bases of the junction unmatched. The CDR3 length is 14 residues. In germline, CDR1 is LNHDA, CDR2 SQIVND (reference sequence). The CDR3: CASSPSGRMDTQYF. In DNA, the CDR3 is TGTGCCAGTAGTCCTAGCGGGAGAATGGATACGCAGTATTTT.

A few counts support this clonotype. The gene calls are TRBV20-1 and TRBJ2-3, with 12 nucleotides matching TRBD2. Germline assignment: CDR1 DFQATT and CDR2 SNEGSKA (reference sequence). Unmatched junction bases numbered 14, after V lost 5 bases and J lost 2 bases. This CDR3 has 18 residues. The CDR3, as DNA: TGCAGTGCTCGCCCCCCGGCTAGCGGGAGGGGGGTCACAGATACGCAGTATTTT. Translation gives CSARPPASGRGVTDTQYF.

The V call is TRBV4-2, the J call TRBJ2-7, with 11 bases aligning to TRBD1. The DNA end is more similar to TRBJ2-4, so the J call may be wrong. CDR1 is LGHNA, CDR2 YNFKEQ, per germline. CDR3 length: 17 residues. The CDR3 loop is CASSQEDRGRLGNIQYF. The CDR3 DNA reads TGTGCCAGCAGCCAAGAGGACAGGGGGCGGCTGGGGAACATTCAGTACTTC.

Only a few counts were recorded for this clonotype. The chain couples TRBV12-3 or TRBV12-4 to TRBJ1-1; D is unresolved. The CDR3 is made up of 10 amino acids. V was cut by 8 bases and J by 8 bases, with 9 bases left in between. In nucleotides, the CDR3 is TGTGCCAGCGACCCCACGGAAGCTTTCTTT. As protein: CASDPTEAFF.

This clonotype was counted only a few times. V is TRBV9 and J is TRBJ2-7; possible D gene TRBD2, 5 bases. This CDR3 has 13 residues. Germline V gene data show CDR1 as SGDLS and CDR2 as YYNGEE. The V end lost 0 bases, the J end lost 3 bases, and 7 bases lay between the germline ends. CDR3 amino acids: CASSVDAGYEQYF. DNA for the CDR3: TGTGCCAGCAGCGTAGATGCGGGCTACGAGCAGTACTTC.

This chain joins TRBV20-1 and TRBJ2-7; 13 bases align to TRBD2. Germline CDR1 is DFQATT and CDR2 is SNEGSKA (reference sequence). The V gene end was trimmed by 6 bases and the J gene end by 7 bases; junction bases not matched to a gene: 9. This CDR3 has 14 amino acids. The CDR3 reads CSARTSGRSGEQYF. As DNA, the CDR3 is TGCAGTGCGAGGACTAGCGGGAGATCGGGTGAGCAGTACTTC.

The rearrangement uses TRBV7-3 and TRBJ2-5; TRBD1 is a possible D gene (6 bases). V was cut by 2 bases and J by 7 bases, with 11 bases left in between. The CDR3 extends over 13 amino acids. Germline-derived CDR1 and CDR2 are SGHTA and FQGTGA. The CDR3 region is CASSLQGHGTQYF. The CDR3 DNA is TGTGCCAGCAGCTTACAGGGGCACGGGACCCAGTACTTC. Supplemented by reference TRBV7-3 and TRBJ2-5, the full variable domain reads GAGVSQTPSNKVTEKGKYVELRCDPISGHTALYWYRQSLGQGPEFLIYFQGTGAADDSGLPNDRFFAVRPEGSVSTLKIQRTERGDSAVYLCASSLQGHGTQYFGPGTRLLVL.

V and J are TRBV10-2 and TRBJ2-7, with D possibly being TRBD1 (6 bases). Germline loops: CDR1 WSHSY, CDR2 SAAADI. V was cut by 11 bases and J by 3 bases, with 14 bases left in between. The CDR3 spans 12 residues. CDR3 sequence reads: CAGTQGIYEQYF. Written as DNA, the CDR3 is TGCGCCGGCACTCAGGGGATCTACGAGCAGTACTTC.

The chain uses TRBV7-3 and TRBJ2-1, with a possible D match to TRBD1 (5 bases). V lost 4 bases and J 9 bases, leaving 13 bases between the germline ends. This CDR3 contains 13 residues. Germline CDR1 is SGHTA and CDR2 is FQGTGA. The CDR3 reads CASSSVIRGEQFF. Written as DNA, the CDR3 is TGTGCCAGCAGCTCTGTTATTAGGGGTGAGCAGTTCTTC.

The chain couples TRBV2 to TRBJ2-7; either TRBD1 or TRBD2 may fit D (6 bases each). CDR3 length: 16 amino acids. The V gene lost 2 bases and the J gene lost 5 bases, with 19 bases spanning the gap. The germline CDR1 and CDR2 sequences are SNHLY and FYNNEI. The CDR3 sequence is CASSENRGGLRNEQYF. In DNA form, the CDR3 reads TGTGCCAGCAGTGAAAATAGAGGGGGGCTAAGGAACGAGCAGTACTTC.